The 17 T cell receptor beta chains below were found in one sample sequenced in a study of cytomegalovirus exposure and HLA in healthy donors. The PCR was carried out with 60 Vbeta primers and 13 Jbeta primers. Repertoires were generated with immunoSEQ multiplex PCR, while TCRdb's copy carries only in-frame clones and drops some. This sample has around 140,000 clones, with roughly 80% found just once. Sequencing input: PBMCs. The receptors shown here come from a woman in her twenties or thirties in good health and CMV-seronegative.

The rearrangement uses TRBV5-1 and TRBJ2-5; weak D call: TRBD1 (5 bases). The germline V gene encodes CDR1 SGHRS and CDR2 YFSETQ. This CDR3 contains 15 residues. V was trimmed by 4 bases and J by 1 base, leaving 14 bases between them. CDR3 in amino acids: CASSGHGVSQETQYF. As DNA, the CDR3 is TGCGCCAGCAGCGGACACGGCGTTTCCCAAGAGACCCAGTACTTC. Supplemented by reference TRBV5-1 and TRBJ2-5, the full variable domain reads KAGVTQTPRYLIKTRGQQVTLSCSPISGHRSVSWYQQTPGQGLQFLFEYFSETQRNKGNFPGRFSGRQFSNSRSEMNVSTLELGDSALYLCASSGHGVSQETQYFGPGTRLLVL.

J is TRBJ2-5 and V is TRBV29-1, with no clear D. V was shortened by 1 base and J by 5 bases, with 8 bases between the two germline ends. Per the germline V gene, CDR1 is SQVTM and CDR2 is ANQGSEA. This CDR3 is built from 12 residues. CDR3 DNA: TGCAGCGTTGAAGTCCCCGTGGAGACCCAGTACTTC. Protein product: CSVEVPVETQYF.

The gene calls are TRBV6-5 and TRBJ2-5, with D perhaps matching TRBD2 (6 bases). V shed 2 bases and J shed 5 bases, with 15 bases lying between them. Germline V gene data show CDR1 as MNHEY and CDR2 as SVGAGI. The CDR3 contains 15 residues. CDR3 coding DNA: TGTGCCAGCAGTTACAAGAGGCGGGGACTCGAGACCCAGTACTTC. This gives the protein CASSYKRRGLETQYF.

V is TRBV5-1 and J is TRBJ2-2; D is ambiguous. The germline gives CDR1 SGHRS, CDR2 YFSETQ. The length of the CDR3 is 15 residues. Trimming took 2 bases from V and 0 from J, leaving 8 bases between them. CDR3 amino acids: CASSFVQTNTGELFF. For the CDR3, the DNA is TGCGCCAGCAGCTTCGTTCAGACGAACACCGGGGAGCTGTTTTTT.

The rearrangement joins TRBV27 to TRBJ2-7, with 8 bases fitting TRBD2. The V segment lost 5 bases and the J segment 4 bases; nucleotides outside the gene matches: 4. CDR1 is MNHEY and CDR2 is SMNVEV in the germline V gene (reference sequence). This CDR3 has 13 amino acids. Here the CDR3 DNA reads TGTGCCAGCAGTCTGACTAGCGCGTACGAGCAGTACTTC. It yields the protein CASSLTSAYEQYF.

The V call is TRBV21-1, the J call TRBJ2-7; TRBD2 is the table's D call and was not checked against the DNA. TRBV21-1 is a pseudogene locus. There are 15 residues in the CDR3. Written as DNA, the CDR3 is TGTGCCAGCAGCAAAGGAGGCGGGAGAAATTACGAGCAGTACTTC. Translating gives CASSKGGGRNYEQYF.

The chain joins TRBV11-3 to TRBJ1-1; no clear D. CDR1 is SGHNT and CDR2 is YENEEA in the germline V gene. Trimming stripped 5 bases from V and 0 bases from J, with 7 bases between. This CDR3 has 13 amino acids. The CDR3 spells CASSRGMNTEAFF. In nucleotides, the CDR3 is TGTGCCAGCAGCCGCGGCATGAACACTGAAGCTTTCTTT.

Notes on this clone: An end of the junction differs from the germline gene, which may be a read error. The CDR3 sequence is CASSIAGDGNQPQHF. The CDR3 coding sequence is TGTGCCAGCAGCATAGCAGGGGATGGCAATCAGCCCCAGCATTTT. The V and J genes are TRBV7-9 and TRBJ1-5; possible D gene TRBD1, 6 bases. Germline-derived CDR1 and CDR2 are SEHNR and FQNEAQ (reference sequence). CDR3 length equals 15 residues.

The rearrangement joins TRBV9 to TRBJ1-4, with D possibly being TRBD1 (6 bases). Germline CDR1 SGDLS, CDR2 YYNGEE. This CDR3 region has 15 residues. Trimming took 4 bases from V and 7 from J, leaving 17 bases between them. The CDR3 is CASSIRGGGREKLFF. Written as DNA, the CDR3 is TGTGCCAGCAGCATTAGGGGGGGTGGCCGTGAAAAACTGTTTTTT. The full variable domain, its missing parts supplied by reference TRBV9 and TRBJ1-4, is DSGVTQTPKHLITATGQRVTLRCSPRSGDLSVYWYQQSLDQGLQFLIQYYNGEERAKGNILERFSAQQFPDLHSELNLSSLELGDSALYFCASSIRGGGREKLFFGSGTQLSVL.

The chain joins TRBV11-2 to TRBJ2-5; D not certain. The end of the DNA fits TRBJ2-7 better, so the J call may be wrong. Germline lookup yields CDR1 SGHAT and CDR2 FQNNGV. This CDR3 is built from 17 residues. CDR3 bases: TGTGCCAGCAGCTTGGATCGCCGGGTCAGCCGCTCCTACGAGCAGTACTTC. Translated, it gives CASSLDRRVSRSYEQYF.

The chain combines TRBV7-2 with TRBJ1-2; D is perhaps TRBD1 (5 bases). Germline CDR1 is SGHTA and CDR2 is FQGNSA. The V and J ends lost 0 bases and 3 bases respectively, with 11 bases between them. The CDR3 extends over 15 amino acids. The CDR3 DNA sequence: TGTGCCAGCAGCTTAGCGGGGGGGGTGGACTATGGCTACACCTTC. Translation gives CASSLAGGVDYGYTF.

V is TRBV27 and J is TRBJ2-1; D is possibly TRBD2 (5 bases). This CDR3 is built from 12 residues. The V gene lost 5 bases and the J gene lost 8 bases, with 10 bases spanning the gap. Germline V CDR1 and CDR2: MNHEY, SMNVEV (reference sequence). For the CDR3, the DNA is TGTGCCAGCAGTCTACTAGGAGATGAGCAGTTCTTC. Translated, it gives CASSLLGDEQFF.

The genes are TRBV18 and TRBJ2-2; weak D call: TRBD1 (5 bases). The CDR3 has 15 amino acids. From germline, CDR1 is KGHSH and CDR2 LQKENI. V lost 3 bases to trimming and J lost 4 bases, with 12 bases between them. The CDR3 is CASSPRQSITGELFF. The CDR3 DNA reads TGTGCCAGCTCACCCCGACAGTCAATCACCGGGGAGCTGTTTTTT.

This clone was seen a handful of times. The V gene is TRBV4-1, the J gene TRBJ1-1; D gene unclear. The V gene lost 3 bases and the J gene lost 3 bases, with 14 bases spanning the gap. The CDR3 covers 15 residues. Germline V gene data show CDR1 as MGHRA and CDR2 as YSYEKL. CDR3 region: CASSHRRGEYTEAFF. The CDR3 bases are TGCGCCAGCAGCCACCGACGTGGGGAGTACACTGAAGCTTTCTTT.

The genes are TRBV4-1 and TRBJ2-1; TRBD1 matches 7 bases. Trimming took 0 bases from V and 3 from J; bases not matched to a gene: 11. This CDR3 is 18 amino acids long. Germline CDR1 is MGHRA and CDR2 is YSYEKL. CDR3 region: CASSQDNFEDRDYNEQFF. CDR3 sequence (DNA): TGCGCCAGCAGCCAAGATAATTTCGAAGACAGGGACTACAATGAGCAGTTCTTC.

This clone was observed once. V gene TRBV6-6 combines with J gene TRBJ1-6; possibly TRBD1 for D (6 bases). The CDR3 spans 14 residues. V lost 0 bases, J lost 9 bases, and 9 bases lay in between. CDR1 MNHNY and CDR2 SVGAGI come from the germline V gene (reference sequence). The CDR3 DNA reads as TGTGCCAGCAGTTACTCGCAGGGGAGTTCACCCCTCCACTTT. Translated, it gives CASSYSQGSSPLHF.

The CDR3 nucleotides read TGTGCCATCAGTGAGTTGGCTAGCGGGGGCGGTGAGCAGTTCTTC. Amino acids: CAISELASGGGEQFF. The chain uses TRBV10-3 and TRBJ2-1; 10 positions match TRBD2. The CDR3 length is 15 residues. V lost 1 base, J lost 9 bases, and 6 bases stayed unmatched. CDR1 and CDR2 (germline): ENHRY, SYGVKD.